These T cell receptor beta chains were read from a single sample in a study of cytomegalovirus exposure and HLA in healthy donors. Data came from immunoSEQ multiplex PCR; TCRdb stores just in-frame clones and leaves some out. Of roughly 100,000 clones in the sample, around 10% were seen once. Sequenced material: PBMCs. The receptors here all came from a man aged 40-55 years in good health and CMV-seropositive. Both conserved end residues are part of each CDR3. Fields, in order: clone size, J gene, V gene, D gene, CDR3 protein, CDR3 DNA. D genes are given only for firm matches. Expanded clones get a size class; other rows say once, few or many, or leave the size out.

>-|TRBJ1-1|TRBV19|TRBD1
CASSVVGQGRSMTEAFF
TGTGCCAGTAGTGTTGTGGGACAGGGAAGGTCGATGACTGAAGCTTTCTTT
>few|TRBJ2-7|TRBV14|-
CASSQGVGQGSGEQYF
TGTGCCAGCAGCCAAGGAGTAGGGCAGGGTTCCGGCGAGCAGTACTTC
>-|TRBJ2-3|TRBV6-4|-
CASSDSGGGTDTQYF
TGTGCCAGCAGTGACTCAGGGGGTGGCACAGATACGCAGTATTTT
>few|TRBJ2-7|TRBV7-2|-
CASSLDIRGSYEQYF
TGTGCCAGCAGCTTAGACATTAGAGGCTCCTACGAGCAGTACTTC
>-|TRBJ2-2|TRBV11-2|-
CASSFSVSGELFF
TGTGCCAGCAGCTTTTCAGTTTCCGGGGAGCTGTTTTTT
>few|TRBJ2-7|TRBV14|TRBD1
CASSQPSGTDTYEQYF
TGTGCCAGCAGCCAACCTTCCGGGACAGACACCTACGAGCAGTACTTC
>-|TRBJ2-1|TRBV25-1|-
CASSGSGVFFNEQFF
TGTGCCAGCAGTGGGTCAGGGGTTTTCTTCAATGAGCAGTTCTTC
>-|TRBJ2-7|TRBV11-2|TRBD2
CASSETLAGGNYEQYF
TGTGCCAGCAGCGAAACACTAGCGGGAGGAAACTACGAGCAGTACTTC
>-|TRBJ2-7|TRBV5-1|TRBD2
CASSPSGTYFYEQYF
TGCGCCAGCAGCCCTAGCGGGACCTATTTCTACGAGCAGTACTTC
>few|TRBJ2-1|TRBV2|-
CASQPTSGSQGYNEQFF
TGTGCCAGCCAACCCACTTCAGGGTCCCAGGGGTACAATGAGCAGTTCTTC
>few|TRBJ1-2|TRBV2|TRBD1
CASRIDRVGYGYTF
TGTGCCAGCAGGATAGACAGGGTGGGCTATGGCTACACCTTC
>-|TRBJ1-4|TRBV19|TRBD1
CASSITGVNEKLFF
TGTGCCAGTAGTATAACAGGGGTTAATGAAAAACTGTTTTTT
>few|TRBJ1-1|TRBV28|-
CASSSTQAFF
TGTGCCAGCAGTTCTACTCAAGCTTTCTTT
>many|TRBJ1-5|TRBV4-3|-
CASSQHYEGNQPQHF
TGCGCCAGCAGCCAACACTATGAAGGCAATCAGCCCCAGCATTTT
>few|TRBJ1-4|TRBV7-9|TRBD1
CASSLDWDRSLATNEKLFF
TGTGCCAGCAGCTTAGACTGGGACAGAAGCCTTGCAACTAATGAAAAACTGTTTTTT
>few|TRBJ1-2|TRBV9|-
CASSVGVQADYGYTF
TGTGCCAGCAGCGTAGGGGTACAGGCGGACTATGGCTACACCTTC
>-|TRBJ2-7|TRBV4-2|TRBD2
CASSQEGRAGSYEQYF
TGTGCCAGCAGCCAAGAGGGGAGGGCCGGCTCCTACGAGCAGTACTTC
>few|TRBJ2-7|TRBV30|-
CAWSPGQGLLYEQYF
TGTGCCTGGAGCCCCGGACAAGGGCTGCTCTACGAGCAGTACTTC
>-|TRBJ2-1|TRBV27|TRBD2
CASSFLLAGGDEQFF
TGTGCCAGCAGTTTTTTACTAGCGGGAGGCGATGAGCAGTTCTTC
>-|TRBJ2-7|TRBV7-2|-
CASSSNRENEQYF
TGTGCCAGCAGCTCAAATAGGGAGAACGAGCAGTACTTC
>many|TRBJ1-2|TRBV6-1|TRBD1
CASSESQGIGGYTF
TGTGCCAGCAGTGAGTCACAGGGGATCGGTGGCTACACCTTC
>-|TRBJ1-4|TRBV14|TRBD1
CASSQGTGKLFF
TGTGCCAGCAGCCAAGGGACAGGGAAACTGTTTTTT